This TCR beta chain appears in the sequencing data of a study of read filtering for tumor transcriptome and immune sequencing. Study at large: Per sample, TCR-region reads ranged about 4 to 11 million by IR-seq, roughly 85 to 1273 by RNA-seq.

This clonotype was counted many times. Molecular barcoded adaptors covering alpha/delta and beta/gamma chains were used on 400 ng RNA. A single record per CDR3 protein comes from TCRdb applying MiXCR to the reads. The sample has roughly 61,000 distinct CDR3 sequences; 10% to 15% are singletons. The sequencing input was a population of CD138-negative cells sorted from bone marrow. This receptor was identified in a donor at least 40 years old with multiple myeloma.

The CDR3 coding sequence is TGTGCCAGCAGCTCCCTTAGCGGGCTCTACAATGAGCAGTTCTTC. This gives the protein CASSSLSGLYNEQFF. The chain has TRBV11-1 and TRBJ2-1; 7 bases match TRBD2. The germline gives CDR1 SGHAT, CDR2 FQDESV (reference sequence). Losses at the gene ends were 4 bases for V and 3 bases for J; bases not matched to a gene: 6. The CDR3 extends over 15 amino acids. The entire variable domain, with the rest obtained from reference TRBV11-1 and TRBJ2-1, is as follows: EAEVAQSPRYKITEKSQAVAFWCDPISGHATLYWYRQILGQGPELLVQFQDESVVDDSQLPKDRFSAERLKGVDSTLKIQPAELGDSAMYLCASSSLSGLYNEQFFGPGTRLTVL.